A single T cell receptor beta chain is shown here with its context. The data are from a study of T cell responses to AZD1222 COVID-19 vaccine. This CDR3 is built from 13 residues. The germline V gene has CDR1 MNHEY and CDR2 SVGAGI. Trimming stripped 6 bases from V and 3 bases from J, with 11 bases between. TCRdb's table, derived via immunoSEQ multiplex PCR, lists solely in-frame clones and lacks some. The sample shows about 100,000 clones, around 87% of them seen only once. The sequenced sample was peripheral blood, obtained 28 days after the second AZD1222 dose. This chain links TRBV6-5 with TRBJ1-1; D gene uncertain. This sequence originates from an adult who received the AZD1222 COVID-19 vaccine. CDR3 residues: CASRAGGHTEAFF. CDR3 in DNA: TGTGCCAGCAGGGCGGGCGGTCACACTGAAGCTTTCTTT.